This is a list of T cell receptor beta chains from one sample in a study of OX40 agonist ivuxolimab in advanced cancers. Assay: immunoSEQ multiplex PCR; the TCRdb copy retains only in-frame clones and omits some. The repertoire consists of roughly 60,000 clones, with around 87% occurring once and the leading ten covering approximately 4.8%. This sample comprised CD4+ or CD8+ T cells sorted from blood, obtained in a trial of the OX40 agonist ivuxolimab. The receptors stem from an adult with an advanced solid tumor such as melanoma, head and neck, liver or kidney cancer. The CDR3 runs from the conserved cysteine through the conserved F or W. A D gene is named only where the DNA matches it firmly. Size tells how often a clone was seen (once, few, many) or the class of an expanded clone, and some rows leave it out.

size: once; V: TRBV10-3; J: TRBJ1-2; D: .; DNA: TGTGCCATCAGCCGAGACAGTTTAAATAACGGCTACACCTTC; CDR3: CAISRDSLNNGYTF
size: .; V: TRBV5-1; J: TRBJ2-5; D: .; DNA: TGCGCCAGCAGCTTGGGGAACAGAAAAGAGACCCAGTACTTC; CDR3: CASSLGNRKETQYF
size: .; V: TRBV19; J: TRBJ1-5; D: .; DNA: TGTGCCAGTAGTATCCGAGGACTGATGATGAACAATCAGCCCCAGCATTTT; CDR3: CASSIRGLMMNNQPQHF
size: .; V: TRBV15; J: TRBJ1-3; D: .; DNA: TGTGCCACCAGCAGCCCCCAGGGAGGCAGGACCTCTGGAAACACCATATATTTT; CDR3: CATSSPQGGRTSGNTIYF
size: .; V: TRBV19; J: TRBJ1-4; D: .; DNA: TGTGCCTCCGGGAAATGGGCTAATGAAAAACTGTTTTTT; CDR3: CASGKWANEKLFF
size: .; V: TRBV6-1; J: TRBJ2-1; D: TRBD1; DNA: TGTGCCAGCAGGGTACAGGGGAACACCTACAATGAGCAGTTCTTC; CDR3: CASRVQGNTYNEQFF
size: .; V: TRBV15; J: TRBJ1-2; D: .; DNA: TGTGCCACCAGCAGAGCATGGGACTATGGCTACACCTTC; CDR3: CATSRAWDYGYTF
size: .; V: TRBV10-3; J: TRBJ1-1; D: .; DNA: TGTGCCATCAGTGTGGACCCTAATGGAGAAGCTTTCTTT; CDR3: CAISVDPNGEAFF
size: .; V: TRBV28; J: TRBJ2-1; D: .; DNA: TGTGCCAGCAGTTTAGGAGGCAGGGTTAATGAGCAGTTCTTC; CDR3: CASSLGGRVNEQFF
size: .; V: TRBV12-5; J: TRBJ2-3; D: .; DNA: TGTGCTAGTGGTACAAGCTCAGATACGCAGTATTTT; CDR3: CASGTSSDTQYF
size: .; V: TRBV2; J: TRBJ1-5; D: .; DNA: TGTGCCAGCATGGGGGACGGCAATCAGCCTCAGCATTTT; CDR3: CASMGDGNQPQHF
size: .; V: TRBV7-9; J: TRBJ2-1; D: TRBD2; DNA: TGTGCCAGCAGGAAGCGGGGGAACTACAATGAGCAGTTCTTC; CDR3: CASRKRGNYNEQFF
size: .; V: TRBV7-8; J: TRBJ1-6; D: .; DNA: TGTGCCAGCAGCTTAGTGGGCGGTTTTAATTCACCCCTCCACTTT; CDR3: CASSLVGGFNSPLHF
size: .; V: TRBV5-1; J: TRBJ2-5; D: .; DNA: TGCGCCAGCAGCTTGGCCTTGAGTAGACAAGAGACCCAGTACTTC; CDR3: CASSLALSRQETQYF
size: .; V: TRBV10-3; J: TRBJ1-6; D: .; DNA: TGTGCCATCAGTGAGTCGGTGGGCGGGTCGAATTCACCCCTCCACTTT; CDR3: CAISESVGGSNSPLHF
size: .; V: TRBV27; J: TRBJ2-4; D: .; DNA: TGTGCCAGCAGTTGGGATCCCAAAAACATTCAGTACTTC; CDR3: CASSWDPKNIQYF
size: few; V: TRBV6-1; J: TRBJ2-5; D: .; DNA: TGTGCCAGCAGCCCAAGGGGTGGAGAGACCCAGTACTTC; CDR3: CASSPRGGETQYF
size: .; V: TRBV5-4; J: TRBJ1-2; D: .; DNA: TGTGCCAGCAGCTCTAAACAGACAGGATTTGAACATGGCTACACCTTC; CDR3: CASSSKQTGFEHGYTF
size: many; V: TRBV29-1; J: TRBJ1-1; D: TRBD1; DNA: TGCAGCGTGCAAACCGGGACAGGGAACACTGAAGCTTTCTTT; CDR3: CSVQTGTGNTEAFF
size: .; V: TRBV5-1; J: TRBJ2-7; D: .; DNA: TGCGCCAGCAAGACAGACTCCTACGAGCAGTACTTC; CDR3: CASKTDSYEQYF
size: .; V: TRBV27; J: TRBJ1-3; D: .; DNA: TGTGCCAGTTGGTCCCGGGCTGGAAACACCATATATTTT; CDR3: CASWSRAGNTIYF
size: .; V: TRBV27; J: TRBJ1-4; D: TRBD1; DNA: TGTGCCAGCAGTTTTCGTTTAGGCAGGGGGCAAGAAAAACTGTTTTTT; CDR3: CASSFRLGRGQEKLFF
size: .; V: TRBV5-6; J: TRBJ1-3; D: .; DNA: TGTGCCAGCAGCTTGACAGGGATTACCTCTGGAAACACCATATATTTT; CDR3: CASSLTGITSGNTIYF
size: .; V: TRBV6-5; J: TRBJ1-2; D: TRBD1; DNA: TGTGCCAGCAGTTACAGGGGGCCCGTCTATGGCTACACCTTC; CDR3: CASSYRGPVYGYTF
size: .; V: TRBV28; J: TRBJ2-7; D: .; DNA: TGTGCCAGCCGGCCACTAGACGAGAGCGAGCAGTACTTC; CDR3: CASRPLDESEQYF
size: .; V: TRBV9; J: TRBJ1-3; D: TRBD1; DNA: TGTGCCAGCAGCGTAGGGACAGGGGGCTCGGGAGGAAACACCATATATTTT; CDR3: CASSVGTGGSGGNTIYF
size: .; V: TRBV4-3; J: TRBJ2-7; D: .; DNA: TGCGCCAGCAGCCAAGAGTTAGGGATCCACGAGCAGTACTTC; CDR3: CASSQELGIHEQYF
size: once; V: TRBV18; J: TRBJ1-4; D: .; DNA: TGTGCCAGCTCACCACAAGGAACAACTAATGAAAAACTGTTTTTT; CDR3: CASSPQGTTNEKLFF
size: .; V: TRBV5-1; J: TRBJ1-6; D: TRBD1; DNA: TGCGCCAGCAGCCCTGGGACAGGTTCGTTCGTGGGTTCACCCCTCCACTTT; CDR3: CASSPGTGSFVGSPLHF
size: .; V: TRBV7-9; J: TRBJ2-3; D: .; DNA: TGTGCCAGCAGACCCTCTAGCACAGATACGCAGTATTTT; CDR3: CASRPSSTDTQYF
size: .; V: TRBV6-5; J: TRBJ2-7; D: .; DNA: TGTGCCAGCACTAATGCTGGAGGTTCCTCCTACGAGCAGTACTTC; CDR3: CASTNAGGSSYEQYF
size: .; V: TRBV19; J: TRBJ2-5; D: TRBD2; DNA: TGTGCCAGTAGCTCACTAGCGGGACGAGAGACCCAGTACTTC; CDR3: CASSSLAGRETQYF
size: .; V: TRBV5-1; J: TRBJ2-5; D: TRBD2; DNA: TGCGCCAGCAGCTTGATAGCGGGAGAAGAGACCCAGTACTTC; CDR3: CASSLIAGEETQYF
size: .; V: TRBV5-1; J: TRBJ2-1; D: .; DNA: TGCGCCAGCAGCTTTAGCCTTAATGAGCAGTTCTTC; CDR3: CASSFSLNEQFF
size: .; V: TRBV5-5; J: TRBJ1-1; D: .; DNA: TGTGCCAGCAGCCGGGGAATCAACACTGAAGCTTTCTTT; CDR3: CASSRGINTEAFF
size: once; V: TRBV29-1; J: TRBJ2-1; D: .; DNA: TGCAGCTTATCACAGGTTGGGAATGAGCAGTTCTTC; CDR3: CSLSQVGNEQFF
size: .; V: TRBV5-4; J: TRBJ1-6; D: .; DNA: TGTGCCAGCAGCTTGGCCGCCGAGAATTCACCCCTCCACTTT; CDR3: CASSLAAENSPLHF
size: .; V: TRBV4-2; J: TRBJ2-7; D: TRBD2; DNA: TGTGCCAGCAGCTTGGAGGCAGGGAGGGCCTACGAGCAGTACTTC; CDR3: CASSLEAGRAYEQYF
size: .; V: TRBV5-1; J: TRBJ2-3; D: TRBD2; DNA: TGCGCCAGCAGCGCCGGACTAGCGGGACCGGATACGCAGTATTTT; CDR3: CASSAGLAGPDTQYF
size: once; V: TRBV6-5; J: TRBJ1-2; D: .; DNA: TGTGCCAGCAGTTATTCATTCCAGGGTGTAAGTGGCTACACCTTC; CDR3: CASSYSFQGVSGYTF
size: .; V: TRBV19; J: TRBJ2-3; D: .; DNA: TGTGCCAGTAGTATAAGGGAAACAGATACGCAGTATTTT; CDR3: CASSIRETDTQYF
size: once; V: TRBV4-3; J: TRBJ1-6; D: .; DNA: TGCGCCAGCAGCCCCTCGGGACATAATAATTCACCCCTCCACTTT; CDR3: CASSPSGHNNSPLHF
size: .; V: TRBV30; J: TRBJ2-4; D: TRBD1; DNA: TGTGCTTTTTCACCCCGGACAGGGGGCAGAAACATTCAGTACTTC; CDR3: CAFSPRTGGRNIQYF
size: .; V: TRBV4-1; J: TRBJ1-5; D: .; DNA: TGCGCCAGCAGCCTAACCCCATTCGGGGGGAATCAGCCCCAGCATTTT; CDR3: CASSLTPFGGNQPQHF
size: .; V: TRBV14; J: TRBJ2-7; D: .; DNA: TGTGCCAGCAGCCAGGGATCTTACTCCTACGAGCAGTACTTC; CDR3: CASSQGSYSYEQYF
size: .; V: TRBV6-1; J: TRBJ2-5; D: .; DNA: TGTGCCAGCAGTCCCCGGGGACTTGGGGAGACCCAGTACTTC; CDR3: CASSPRGLGETQYF
size: .; V: TRBV28; J: TRBJ2-3; D: TRBD2; DNA: TGTGCCAGCAGGAATAGCGGGGTTAGCACAGATACGCAGTATTTT; CDR3: CASRNSGVSTDTQYF
size: .; V: TRBV7-9; J: TRBJ1-5; D: TRBD1; DNA: TGTGCCAGCAGCTCCCGGGACAGTAATCAGCCCCAGCATTTT; CDR3: CASSSRDSNQPQHF
size: .; V: TRBV6-5; J: TRBJ1-5; D: .; DNA: TGTGCCAGCAAGCAGGGCAATCAGCCCCAGCATTTT; CDR3: CASKQGNQPQHF
size: .; V: TRBV27; J: TRBJ2-5; D: TRBD2; DNA: TGTGCCACCCGTGCTAGCGGGAGAGGGGAGACCCAGTACTTC; CDR3: CATRASGRGETQYF
size: .; V: TRBV6-1; J: TRBJ1-5; D: TRBD1; DNA: TGTGCCAGCAGTGAACCCCCGGGACAGGTCAATCAGCCCCAGCATTTT; CDR3: CASSEPPGQVNQPQHF
size: .; V: TRBV7-2; J: TRBJ1-2; D: .; DNA: TGTGCCAGCAGCCCGCAGGGTTTCTATGGCTACACCTTC; CDR3: CASSPQGFYGYTF
size: .; V: TRBV6-5; J: TRBJ2-2; D: .; DNA: TGTGCCAGCAGCAGACTCACGGGGGAGCTGTTTTTT; CDR3: CASSRLTGELFF